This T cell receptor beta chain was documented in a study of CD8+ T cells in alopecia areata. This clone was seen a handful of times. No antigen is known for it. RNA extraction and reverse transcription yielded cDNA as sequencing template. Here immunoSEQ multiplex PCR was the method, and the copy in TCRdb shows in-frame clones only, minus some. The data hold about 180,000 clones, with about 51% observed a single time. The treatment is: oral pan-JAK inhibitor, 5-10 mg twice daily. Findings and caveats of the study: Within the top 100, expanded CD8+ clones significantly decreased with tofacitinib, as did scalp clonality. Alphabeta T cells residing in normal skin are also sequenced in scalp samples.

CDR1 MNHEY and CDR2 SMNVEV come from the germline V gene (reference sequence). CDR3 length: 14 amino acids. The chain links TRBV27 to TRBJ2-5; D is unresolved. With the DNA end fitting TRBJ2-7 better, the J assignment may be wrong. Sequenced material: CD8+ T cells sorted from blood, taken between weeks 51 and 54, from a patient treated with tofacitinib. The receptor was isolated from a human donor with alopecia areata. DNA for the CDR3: TGTGCCAGCAGTTTATCGGTTGAGGCGTACGAGCAGTACTTC. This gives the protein CASSLSVEAYEQYF.